The sequence of this T cell receptor (beta chain) was determined in a study of T cell repertoires in cytomegalovirus infection (dated by TCRdb to about 2019). Study-wide context: Peptide stimulations targeted recently identified HLA-C-restricted CMV epitopes, whose presentation resists viral immunomodulation, together with well-studied HLA-B-restricted epitopes. The HLA type of each donor mattered for the analysis, because public TCR beta signatures pointed to carriage of CMV infection along with the matching HLA type.

Data came from an Illumina HiSeq 1500. TCRdb reprocessed the public reads (quality trimming at Q25 with fastp, clone calling with MiXCR) and kept in-frame beta chains. Every CDR3 protein is listed once, alongside the most common genes and DNA of its rows. This sample has about 900,000 distinct CDR3 sequences in its table, and roughly a third of those were observed once. The biggest ten clones account for around 15% of the sample. A few counts support this clonotype. The clone's antigen remains unknown. Qualities for individual bases were not recorded, and no much larger clone is one base off. The germline V gene (reference sequence) yields SEHNR for CDR1 and FQNEAQ for CDR2. V loses 7 bases, J loses 2 bases, and the germline ends lie 12 bases apart. From the cysteine through the phenylalanine, the CDR3 covers 14 amino acids. Only the CDR3 region is kept as DNA, spanning 42 bases read in frame from base 1.

General conclusions and limits of the study: The ex vivo response was dominated by HLA-C-restricted CMV-specific TCR beta clonotypes, which also provided the single most frequent clonotype in two of eight donors. Cumulative frequency of public TCR beta family members discriminated carriers of CMV infection plus the relevant HLA type in this cohort and an independent 352-donor cohort.

Per the publication, the treatment or condition label means: in vitro stimulation with specific CMV peptide epitopes to enrich CMV-specific T cells. The sequence joins TRBV7-9 to TRBJ1-3; the D gene is not confidently resolved. This specimen consisted of cultured CD8+ T cells from PBMCs, obtained from culture after CMV antigen stimulation. The TCR comes from a human donor in good health (CMV status not recorded). Some clones in this sample may be carry-over from other donors' samples. At the DNA level, the sequence is TGTGCCAGCACCCTCGTGGACCCTGGAAACACCATATATTTT. Translated, this gives CASTLVDPGNTIYF.